The following is a T cell receptor (beta chain) sequence with its context. There are 14 residues in the CDR3. The V end was cut by 1 base, the J end by 4 bases, with 8 bases between. Germline values: CDR1 SGHDN, CDR2 FVKESK. Combining a sample-barcoded 5' primer with a J-beta primer mix, a second PCR ran for about 7 to 11 cycles. TCRdb re-called the 5' RACE reads through MiXCR, storing one row per CDR3 protein. Of hundreds of thousands of distinct CDR3 sequences listed, around 28% are singletons. This specimen comes from a study of blood T cells in healthy people across ages. Input material: blood. The TCR originated in a woman of 80 years or more in good health. This chain links TRBV14 with TRBJ1-3; no reliable D call. The CDR3 bases are TGTGCCAGCAGCCAAGTGGGATACGGAAACACCATATATTTT. It translates to CASSQVGYGNTIYF. The whole variable domain, filled in from reference TRBV14 and TRBJ1-3, reads EAGVTQFPSHSVIEKGQTVTLRCDPISGHDNLYWYRRVMGKEIKFLLHFVKESKQDESGMPNNRFLAERTGGTYSTLKVQPAELEDSGVYFCASSQVGYGNTIYFGEGSWLTVV.